The subject of this entry is one T cell receptor beta chain. Its antigen is as yet unknown. This record comes from a study of PD-1 blockade in classical Hodgkin lymphoma. All trial patients relapsed after autologous stem cell transplantation. Best responses fell into complete response, partial response or progressive disease. The CDR3 runs 15 residues. V was trimmed by 3 bases and J by 4 bases, leaving 12 bases between them. Germline V gene lookup returns CDR1 MNHNS and CDR2 SASEGT. Study-wide results and caveats: It was reported that newly diagnosed patients had less baseline TCR diversity than healthy donors.

The data were produced by immunoSEQ multiplex PCR, yet TCRdb's version contains in-frame clones alone and is incomplete. The sample has fewer than 50,000 clones; 86% are singletons. V is TRBV6-1 and J is TRBJ1-4; D gene uncertain. This clonotype was obtained from a human donor with classical Hodgkin lymphoma. Here the sequenced sample was peripheral blood mononuclear cells (PBMCs), taken before the second cycle of nivolumab. In nucleotides, the CDR3 is TGTGCCAGCAGTGAGCCGGGCAGGCTTAATGAAAAACTGTTTTTT. Encoded protein: CASSEPGRLNEKLFF.